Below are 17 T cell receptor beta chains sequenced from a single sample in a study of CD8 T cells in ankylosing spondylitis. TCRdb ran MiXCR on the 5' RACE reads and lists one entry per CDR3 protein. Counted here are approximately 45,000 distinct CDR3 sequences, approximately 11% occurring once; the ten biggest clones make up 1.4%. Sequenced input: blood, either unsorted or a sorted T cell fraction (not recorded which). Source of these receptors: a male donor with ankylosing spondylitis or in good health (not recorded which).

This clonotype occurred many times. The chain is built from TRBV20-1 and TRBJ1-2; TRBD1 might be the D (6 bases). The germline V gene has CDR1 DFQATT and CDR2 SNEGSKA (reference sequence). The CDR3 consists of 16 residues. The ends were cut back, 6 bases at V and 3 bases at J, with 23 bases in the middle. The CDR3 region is CSAPPRWGLGDYGYTF. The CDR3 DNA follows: TGCAGTGCCCCCCCACGTTGGGGGCTGGGGGACTATGGCTACACCTTC.

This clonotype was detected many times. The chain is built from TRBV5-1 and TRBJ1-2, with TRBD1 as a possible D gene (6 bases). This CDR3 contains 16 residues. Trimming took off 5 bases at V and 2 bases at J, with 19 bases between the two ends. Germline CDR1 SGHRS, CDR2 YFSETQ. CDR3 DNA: TGCGCCAGCAGTTTAGAGCCGGGACACTTCAACTATGGCTACACCTTC. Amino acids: CASSLEPGHFNYGYTF. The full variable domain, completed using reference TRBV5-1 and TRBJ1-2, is KAGVTQTPRYLIKTRGQQVTLSCSPISGHRSVSWYQQTPGQGLQFLFEYFSETQRNKGNFPGRFSGRQFSNSRSEMNVSTLELGDSALYLCASSLEPGHFNYGYTFGSGTRLTVV.

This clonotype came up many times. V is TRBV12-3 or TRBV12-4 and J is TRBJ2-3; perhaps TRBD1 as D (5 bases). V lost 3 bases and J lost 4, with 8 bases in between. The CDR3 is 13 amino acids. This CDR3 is CASSLGPADTQYF. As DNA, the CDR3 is TGTGCCAGCAGTTTGGGGCCGGCAGATACGCAGTATTTT.

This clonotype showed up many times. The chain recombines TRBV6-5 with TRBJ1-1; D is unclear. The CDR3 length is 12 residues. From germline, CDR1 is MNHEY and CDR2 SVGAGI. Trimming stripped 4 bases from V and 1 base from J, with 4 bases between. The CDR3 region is CASSSGNTEAFF. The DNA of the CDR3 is TGTGCCAGCAGTTCCGGGAACACTGAAGCTTTCTTT.

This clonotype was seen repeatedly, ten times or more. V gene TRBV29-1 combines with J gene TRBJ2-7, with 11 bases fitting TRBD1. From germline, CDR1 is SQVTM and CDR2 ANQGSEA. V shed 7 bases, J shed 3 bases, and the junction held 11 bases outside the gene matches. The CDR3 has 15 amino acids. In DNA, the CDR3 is TGCAGCGGGGCCGGGACAGGGGGAGCGAGCTACGAGCAGTACTTC. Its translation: CSGAGTGGASYEQYF.

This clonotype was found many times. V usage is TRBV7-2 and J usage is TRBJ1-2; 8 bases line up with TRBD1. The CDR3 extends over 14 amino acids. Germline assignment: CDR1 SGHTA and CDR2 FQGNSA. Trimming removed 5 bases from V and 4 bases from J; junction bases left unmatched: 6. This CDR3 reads CASSPPGQAYGYTF. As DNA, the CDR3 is TGTGCCAGCAGCCCTCCGGGACAGGCCTATGGCTACACCTTC.

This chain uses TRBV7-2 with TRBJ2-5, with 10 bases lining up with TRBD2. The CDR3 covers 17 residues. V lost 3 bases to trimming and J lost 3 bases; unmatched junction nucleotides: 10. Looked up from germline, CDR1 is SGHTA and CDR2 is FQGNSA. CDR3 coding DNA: TGTGCCAGCAGCTTGGGACTAGCGCGGGGGCGTGAAGAGACCCAGTACTTC. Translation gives CASSLGLARGREETQYF.

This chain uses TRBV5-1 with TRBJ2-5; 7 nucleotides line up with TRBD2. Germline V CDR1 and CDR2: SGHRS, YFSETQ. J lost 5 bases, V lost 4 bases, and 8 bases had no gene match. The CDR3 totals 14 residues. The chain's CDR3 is CASSLHGGVETQYF. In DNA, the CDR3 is TGCGCCAGCAGCCTGCATGGGGGGGTGGAGACCCAGTACTTC.

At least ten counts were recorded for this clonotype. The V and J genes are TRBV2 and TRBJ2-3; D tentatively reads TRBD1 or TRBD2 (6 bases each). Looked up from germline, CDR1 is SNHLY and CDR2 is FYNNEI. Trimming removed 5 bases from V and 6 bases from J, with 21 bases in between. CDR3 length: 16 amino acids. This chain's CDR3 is CASSSPTGAPGDTQYF. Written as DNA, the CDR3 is TGTGCCAGCAGTAGCCCCACGGGGGCGCCTGGGGATACGCAGTATTTT.

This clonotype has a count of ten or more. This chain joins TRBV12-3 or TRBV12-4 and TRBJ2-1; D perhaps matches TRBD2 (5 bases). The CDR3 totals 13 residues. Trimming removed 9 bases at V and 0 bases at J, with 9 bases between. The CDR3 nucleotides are TGTGCCAGTAGGGAGAGCTCCTACAATGAGCAGTTCTTC. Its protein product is CASRESSYNEQFF.

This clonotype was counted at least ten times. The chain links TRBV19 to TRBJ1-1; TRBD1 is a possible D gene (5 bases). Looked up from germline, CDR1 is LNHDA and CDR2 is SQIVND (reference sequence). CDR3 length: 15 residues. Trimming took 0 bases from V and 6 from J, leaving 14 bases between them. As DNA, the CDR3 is TGTGCCAGTAGTATAGATCATTGGGGCCGGGCTGAAGCTTTCTTT. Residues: CASSIDHWGRAEAFF.

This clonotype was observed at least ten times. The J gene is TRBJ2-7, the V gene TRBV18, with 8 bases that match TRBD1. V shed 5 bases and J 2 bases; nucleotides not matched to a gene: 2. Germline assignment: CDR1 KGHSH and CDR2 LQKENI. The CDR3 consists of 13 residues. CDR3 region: CASSEGQAYEQYF. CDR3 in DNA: TGTGCCAGCTCAGAGGGACAGGCCTACGAGCAGTACTTC.

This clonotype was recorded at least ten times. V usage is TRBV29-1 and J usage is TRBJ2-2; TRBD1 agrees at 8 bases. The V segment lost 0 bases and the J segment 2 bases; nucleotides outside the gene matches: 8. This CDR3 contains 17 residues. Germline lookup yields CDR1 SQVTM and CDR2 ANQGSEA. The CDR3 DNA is TGCAGCGTTGAAGATCCTTGGACAGGGCCCAACACCGGGGAGCTGTTTTTT. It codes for CSVEDPWTGPNTGELFF.

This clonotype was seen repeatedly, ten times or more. CDR3: CASSLDRTGGHEQYF. The DNA of the CDR3 is TGCGCCAGCAGCTTGGATAGGACAGGGGGCCACGAGCAGTACTTC. The rearrangement links TRBV5-1 to TRBJ2-7; 11 bases map to TRBD1. CDR3 size: 15 residues. V lost 0 bases and J lost 5; bases outside the gene matches: 4. CDR1 and CDR2 (germline): SGHRS, YFSETQ.

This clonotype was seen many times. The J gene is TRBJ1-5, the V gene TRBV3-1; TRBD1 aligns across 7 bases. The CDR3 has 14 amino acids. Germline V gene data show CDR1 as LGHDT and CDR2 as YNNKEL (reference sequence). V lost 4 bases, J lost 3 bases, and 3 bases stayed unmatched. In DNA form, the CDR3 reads TGTGCCAGCAGCCGGGGACAGACCAATCAGCCCCAGCATTTT. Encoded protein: CASSRGQTNQPQHF. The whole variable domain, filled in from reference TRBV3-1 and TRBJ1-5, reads DTAVSQTPKYLVTQMGNDKSIKCEQNLGHDTMYWYKQDSKKFLKIMFSYNNKELIINETVPNRFSPKSPDKAHLNLHINSLELGDSAVYFCASSRGQTNQPQHFGDGTRLSIL.

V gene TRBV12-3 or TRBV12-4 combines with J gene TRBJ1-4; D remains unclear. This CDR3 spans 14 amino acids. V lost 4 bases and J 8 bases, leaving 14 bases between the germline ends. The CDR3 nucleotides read TGTGCCAGCAGTTCCGAGTTTGAAGGGGAAAAACTGTTTTTT. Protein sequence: CASSSEFEGEKLFF.

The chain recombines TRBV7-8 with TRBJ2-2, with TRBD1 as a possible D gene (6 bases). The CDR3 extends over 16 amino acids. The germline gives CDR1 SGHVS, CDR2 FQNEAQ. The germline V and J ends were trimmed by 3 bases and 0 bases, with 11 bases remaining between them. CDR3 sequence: CASSFPRGTNTGELFF. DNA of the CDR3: TGTGCCAGCAGCTTCCCCAGGGGCACGAACACCGGGGAGCTGTTTTTT.